The 26 T cell receptor beta chains presented below share a single source sample, sequenced in a study of cytomegalovirus exposure and HLA in healthy donors. Here immunoSEQ multiplex PCR was the method, and the copy in TCRdb shows in-frame clones only, minus some. Of about 300,000 clones listed, 88% are singletons. Sequenced: PBMCs. These receptors all stem from a young woman in good health and CMV-seronegative.

Turning to this clone: The sample contains more than one DNA sequence encoding this CDR3. The rearrangement joins TRBV28 to TRBJ1-1; D is possibly TRBD1 (6 bases). The length of the CDR3 is 13 residues. Trimming pared 6 bases from V and 1 base from J, leaving 9 bases between. Per the germline V gene, CDR1 is MDHEN and CDR2 is SYDVKM. The CDR3 region has the DNA TGTGCCAGCAGCTTGACAGGGAACACTGAAGCTTTCTTT. The encoded protein is CASSLTGNTEAFF.

This sequence joins TRBV7-3 and TRBJ2-5; TRBD1 matches at 10 bases. V gave up 6 bases and J gave up 4 bases; unmatched junction bases: 8. CDR3 length: 15 residues. Germline loops: CDR1 SGHTA, CDR2 FQGTGA. DNA of the CDR3: TGTGCCAGCAGTTTCGACAGGGGGCCCGGAGAGACCCAGTACTTC. Translated, it gives CASSFDRGPGETQYF.

V gene TRBV6-1 combines with J gene TRBJ2-3; 13 nucleotides line up with TRBD2. The J segment lost 2 bases and the V segment lost 6 bases, leaving 2 bases of the junction unmatched. The germline V gene has CDR1 MNHNS and CDR2 SASEGT. This CDR3 has 15 residues. The DNA of the CDR3 is TGTGCCAGCAGACTAGCGGGAGGGCTCACAGATACGCAGTATTTT. This codes for CASRLAGGLTDTQYF.

The CDR3 loop is CATSRGSIQGSANIQYF. CDR3 DNA: TGTGCCACCAGCAGAGGGTCCATACAGGGGTCGGCAAACATTCAGTACTTC. This rearrangement joins TRBV15 to TRBJ2-4, with 7 bases aligning to TRBD1. In germline, CDR1 is LNHNV, CDR2 YYDKDF (reference sequence). The CDR3 has 17 residues. Germline trimming cut 1 base from V and 6 bases from J; bases unmatched to any gene: 12.

The CDR3 nucleotides read TGTGCCAGCAGCCGGGGGGACAGGATTAATCAGCCCCAGCATTTT. Protein sequence: CASSRGDRINQPQHF. The chain uses TRBV6-5 and TRBJ1-5, with 8 nucleotides matching TRBD1. This CDR3 has 15 residues. The germline V gene has CDR1 MNHEY and CDR2 SVGAGI. Unmatched junction bases numbered 8, after V lost 6 bases and J lost 4 bases.

This chain joins TRBV5-1 and TRBJ1-4, with TRBD1 matching over 7 bases. Looked up from germline, CDR1 is SGHRS and CDR2 is YFSETQ. The CDR3 length is 16 residues. Germline trimming cut 0 bases from V and 0 bases from J; bases unmatched to any gene: 2. Written as DNA, the CDR3 is TGCGCCAGCAGCTTGGGAGACAGGGCAACTAATGAAAAACTGTTTTTT. Encoded protein: CASSLGDRATNEKLFF.

The V call is TRBV6-5, the J call TRBJ1-3; TRBD1 matches at 7 bases. Germline lookup yields CDR1 MNHEY and CDR2 SVGAGI. The J segment lost 0 bases and the V segment lost 3 bases, leaving 2 bases of the junction unmatched. The CDR3 contains 15 residues. CDR3 sequence: CASSYDRDSGNTIYF. The DNA of the CDR3 is TGTGCCAGCAGTTATGACAGGGACTCTGGAAACACCATATATTTT.

This clone was seen just once. This rearrangement joins TRBV7-6 to TRBJ2-7, with 7 bases lining up with TRBD1. V dropped 2 bases and J dropped 5; count of bases not matched to a gene: 12. The CDR3 totals 16 residues. The germline V gene encodes CDR1 SGHVS and CDR2 FNYEAQ. The DNA for the CDR3 is TGTGCCAGCAGCTTATTTCTCAGTGGGACAGTTAACGAGCAGTACTTC. The encoded protein is CASSLFLSGTVNEQYF.

This chain joins TRBV28 and TRBJ2-1; 7 bases are a match to TRBD2. Germline lookup yields CDR1 MDHEN and CDR2 SYDVKM. The trim removed 5 bases at V and 2 bases at J, leaving 6 bases unmatched. The CDR3 totals 15 residues. The CDR3 DNA is TGTGCCAGCAGTCCAAGACTAGCCCCCTACAATGAGCAGTTCTTC. This translates into CASSPRLAPYNEQFF.

V is TRBV27 and J is TRBJ1-5; the match to TRBD1 covers 7 bases. This CDR3 spans 19 amino acids. The germline gives CDR1 MNHEY, CDR2 SMNVEV (reference sequence). The V and J ends lost 6 bases and 6 bases, in that order; junction bases with no gene match: 23. The CDR3 region has the DNA TGTGCCAGCAGCCGCCTAGGACATTTTCTAGGGGGCCGTCTTCAGCCCCAGCATTTT. It specifies CASSRLGHFLGGRLQPQHF.

This clone occurred once. For the CDR3, the DNA is TGCGCCAGCAGCTTCTTGGGACAGGGGGTTATGAACACTGAAGCTTTCTTT. Translating it yields CASSFLGQGVMNTEAFF. The chain is built from TRBV5-1 and TRBJ1-1, with TRBD1 matching over 11 bases. Germline V lookup: CDR1 SGHRS, CDR2 YFSETQ. V lost 2 bases to trimming and J lost 0 bases; unmatched junction nucleotides: 6. This CDR3 comprises 17 residues.

V usage is TRBV5-1 and J usage is TRBJ2-5, with 15 bases that match TRBD2. The CDR3 length is 17 residues. From germline, CDR1 is SGHRS and CDR2 YFSETQ. V lost 4 bases and J lost 5; bases outside the gene matches: 9. The CDR3 sequence: CASSDPGLAGGMETQYF. CDR3 bases: TGCGCCAGCAGCGACCCGGGACTAGCGGGAGGTATGGAGACCCAGTACTTC.

Ten or more counts support this clone. J is TRBJ2-7 and V is TRBV27, with D tentatively TRBD2 (6 bases). Germline values: CDR1 MNHEY, CDR2 SMNVEV (reference sequence). Trimming removed 8 bases at V and 0 bases at J, with 14 bases between. CDR3 length equals 14 residues. The CDR3 spells CASGGQESSYEQYF. The CDR3 DNA sequence: TGTGCCAGCGGAGGGCAGGAGAGCTCCTACGAGCAGTACTTC.

The chain carries TRBV27 and TRBJ2-7; TRBD1 matches at 8 bases. V lost 2 bases and J lost 4; bases outside the gene matches: 7. The CDR3 extends over 15 amino acids. The germline gives CDR1 MNHEY, CDR2 SMNVEV (reference sequence). The CDR3 here is CASSLLPGQEYEQYF. In DNA form, the CDR3 reads TGTGCCAGCAGTTTACTTCCGGGACAGGAGTACGAGCAGTACTTC.

The chain is built from TRBV7-2 and TRBJ2-7, with TRBD2 identical over 9 bases. Germline V lookup: CDR1 SGHTA, CDR2 FQGNSA. The CDR3 runs to 16 residues. V shed 1 base, J shed 0 bases, and the junction held 4 bases outside the gene matches. The CDR3 spells CASSLELAGASYEQYF. The DNA of the CDR3 is TGTGCCAGCAGCTTAGAATTAGCGGGAGCCTCCTACGAGCAGTACTTC.

On this clone itself: An end of the junction differs from the germline gene, which may be a read error. The chain uses TRBV9 and TRBJ1-1, with D unresolved. Germline V CDR1 and CDR2: SGDLS, YYNGEE. This CDR3 contains 9 residues. The CDR3 bases are TGTGCCAGCAGCACTCGAGGGCCCTTT. This encodes CASSTRGPF.

The V and J genes are TRBV28 and TRBJ1-4, with D unclear. CDR3 length equals 14 residues. Trimming pared 4 bases from V and 7 bases from J, leaving 13 bases between. Germline CDR1 reads MDHEN; CDR2 reads SYDVKM. In DNA form, the CDR3 reads TGTGCCAGCAGTTCCCCAGGCGTCGGTGAAAAACTGTTTTTT. As protein: CASSSPGVGEKLFF.

V gene TRBV27 combines with J gene TRBJ2-3; 12 bases align to TRBD2. Germline-derived CDR1 and CDR2 are MNHEY and SMNVEV (reference sequence). This CDR3 is 18 amino acids long. Trimming took 5 bases from V and 4 from J; bases not matched to a gene: 13. The CDR3 region has the DNA TGTGCCAGCAGTGGGAAGGGGGCTAGCGGGAGGGCGTCAGATACGCAGTATTTT. This encodes CASSGKGASGRASDTQYF.

This clone was detected only once. This rearrangement joins TRBV29-1 to TRBJ2-1, with TRBD2 matching over 10 bases. The CDR3 length is 14 residues. Trimming cost V 2 bases and J 9 bases; bases outside gene matches: 7. Per germline, CDR1 SQVTM and CDR2 ANQGSEA. The CDR3 DNA reads TGCAGCGTTGAATCGGTAGCGGGAGGCGGTGAGCAGTTCTTC. Protein product: CSVESVAGGGEQFF.

The rearrangement links TRBV11-1 to TRBJ1-2; 9 nucleotides agree with TRBD1. J lost 3 bases, V lost 2 bases, and 10 bases had no gene match. CDR3 size: 17 residues. The germline V gene has CDR1 SGHAT and CDR2 FQDESV (reference sequence). CDR3 sequence: CASSLSEQGAVDYGYTF. DNA of the CDR3: TGTGCCAGCAGCTTAAGCGAACAGGGGGCGGTCGACTATGGCTACACCTTC.

This chain uses TRBV28 with TRBJ1-1; the D is unclear. With 3 bases removed from V and 7 bases from J, the gap between germline ends came to 12 bases. Germline CDR1 and CDR2: MDHEN and SYDVKM. The CDR3 totals 13 residues. The CDR3 here is CASSFQRVGEAFF. CDR3 sequence (DNA): TGTGCCAGCAGTTTCCAGAGGGTGGGTGAAGCTTTCTTT.

This clone has only one observation. This rearrangement joins TRBV19 to TRBJ2-4, with a tentative D call TRBD2 (5 bases). The V gene lost 3 bases and the J gene lost 2 bases, with 8 bases spanning the gap. The CDR3 consists of 14 residues. Germline CDR1 is LNHDA and CDR2 is SQIVND (reference sequence). The CDR3 DNA is TGTGCCAGTAGTATCGGGATACCCAAAAACATTCAGTACTTC. This encodes CASSIGIPKNIQYF.

This clone was detected once. The chain couples TRBV11-2 to TRBJ2-7; 7 nucleotides agree with TRBD2. CDR3 length equals 13 residues. The V gene end was trimmed by 3 bases and the J gene end by 4 bases; junction bases not matched to a gene: 3. The V gene's germline CDR1 is SGHAT and CDR2 FQNNGV. Written as DNA, the CDR3 is TGTGCCAGCAGCTTGGGGACTATATACGAGCAGTACTTC. Its protein product is CASSLGTIYEQYF.

This rearrangement joins TRBV19 to TRBJ2-1; TRBD1 matches at 8 bases. Germline lookup yields CDR1 LNHDA and CDR2 SQIVND (reference sequence). Losses at the gene ends were 6 bases for V and 4 bases for J; bases not matched to a gene: 8. The CDR3 covers 15 residues. The CDR3 DNA reads as TGTGCCAGTAGCACGACAGGGGCGGAATACAATGAGCAGTTCTTC. Translation gives CASSTTGAEYNEQFF.

This clone was detected a few times. J is TRBJ1-1 and V is TRBV30; tentative D call: TRBD1 (6 bases). The ends were cut back, 6 bases at V and 10 bases at J, with 21 bases in the middle. From germline, CDR1 is GTSNPN and CDR2 SVGIG (reference sequence). This CDR3 is built from 13 residues. The CDR3 DNA is TGTGCCTGCCTTCCCACAGGGAGATCAGTAGCTTTCTTT. Residues: CACLPTGRSVAFF.

The V and J genes are TRBV7-2 and TRBJ2-1, with 8 bases aligning to TRBD2. This CDR3 is 17 amino acids long. Unmatched junction bases numbered 9, after V lost 1 base and J lost 4 bases. The germline gives CDR1 SGHTA, CDR2 FQGNSA. The CDR3 DNA is TGTGCCAGCAGCTTAGTAACAGCGGGAGAGCTTTACAATGAGCAGTTCTTC. It translates to CASSLVTAGELYNEQFF.